This T cell receptor (beta chain) appears in the sequencing data of a study of identical twins (dated by TCRdb to the mid-2010s). General notes on the study: TCR alpha and beta repertoires from monozygotic twins, unrelated adults of various ages and cord blood were deep-sequenced to test whether fetal clonotypes persist. To rule out contamination, replicate twin experiments were performed at different times with different library preparation protocols.

This clonotype was counted only a few times. Its antigen remains undetermined. No clone much larger than this one lies a single base away; base qualities are absent. From cysteine to phenylalanine, the CDR3 is 10 amino acids long. Left in the record is the CDR3 DNA by itself, 30 bases read in frame from the first base. V and J lose 9 bases and 4 bases, and a span of 5 bases separates them. Based on the germline V gene, the CDR1 and CDR2 sequences are KGHDR and SFDVKD. Library prep was done by 5' RACE. Sequenced using an Illumina HiSeq 2000. A universal primer binding site was introduced by template switching, and a unique molecular identifier was present in the final cDNA, enabling accurate counting of TCR cDNA molecules. Specific primers in the conserved constant-segment region were used to synthesize first-strand cDNA for TCR alpha and beta chains. To control for contamination, every cDNA library was double barcoded, receiving both a SMART-Mk sample barcode and Illumina barcodes. TruSeq adapter sequences, together with Illumina sample barcodes, were added in two successive PCR steps. The TCR alpha and beta cDNA libraries were sequenced on the Illumina HiSeq platform using custom primers. The authors' pipeline ran thus. Raw reads were processed with MiGEC to extract unique molecular identifiers, and MiXCR was used to determine CDR3 positions. For each individual, recombination models were inferred using an EM algorithm with the repgenHMM and IGoR tools. Shared clonotype analysis was performed with the tcR package in R, normalizing sharing by the product of cloneset sizes. To study raw recombination without the effects of thymic and clonal selection, out-of-frame nonproductive sequences were analyzed. TCRdb applied fastp at Q25 and MiXCR to the public reads, then kept only in-frame beta chains. All rows with the same CDR3 protein become a single entry with the most common DNA and genes. In this record, the V and J calls reflect TCRdb's handling and not the investigators' own analysis. The sample records about 260,000 distinct CDR3 sequences, 7% of which are singletons. 3% to 4% of the sample rests with the top ten.

Every donor in the study was a healthy Caucasian. Three pairs of female monozygotic twins, all aged roughly 18 to 29 years, were included in the twin cohort. Miltenyi CD45RO+ enrichment and human naive T-cell isolation kits were used to isolate memory (CD45RO+) and naive T cells from PBMC. Beyond this particular receptor, the publication reports: Out-of-frame TCR alpha sequences shared between twins showed an excess of low generation-probability sequences compared with coincidental sharing between unrelated individuals. The excess sharing between twins in beta out-of-frame sequences was weaker because fewer shared sequences reduced the signal-to-noise ratio. Because the same donors could not be followed over many years, conclusions were based on cross-sectional statistical analysis. Out-of-frame TCR alpha sharing in monozygotic twins was systematically underestimated by recombination models, whereas sharing between unrelated individuals was in agreement with the recombination models. Invariant T cells such as MAIT and iNKT could partly confound zero-insertion analyses, although diverse VJ usage argued against such confounding for most clonotypes. Abundant cord blood beta clonotypes had fewer insertions, young adult naive repertoires showed a similar but weaker trend, and memory repertoires showed no such trend.

Separately, the same data were catalogued under a study of yellow fever vaccine responses in identical twins. That second publication adds: According to the authors, in identical twins the way T cells responded to vaccination appeared partly convergent and partly personalized. Focusing on identical twins, the study followed the T cell clones that responded to the vaccine, and did so with precision.

The sequenced sample was memory (CD45RO+) T cells sorted from blood. What this sample's cell subset or site label stands for: CD45RO+ enriched T cells. The sequence derives from a young woman in good health. This receptor chain uses TRBV24-1 and TRBJ2-5, with no reliable assignment of the D segment. This receptor has the CDR3 CATSRETQYF. The sequence in DNA is TGTGCCACCTCACGAGAGACCCAGTACTTC.